One sample yielded the 27 T cell receptor beta chains listed below, sequenced in a study of T-cell memory formation after mild COVID-19. Each CDR3 protein gets one entry after TCRdb re-called the 5' RACE reads with MiXCR. The sample carries 550,000 to 700,000 distinct CDR3 sequences, roughly 17% recorded once. The sample taken for sequencing was PBMCs or a T cell subset sorted from them (not recorded which). The receptors here all came from an adult woman who had mild COVID-19 (a few samples of this study predate the infection). Cell type and time point are not known.

This clonotype was seen a few times. CDR3 sequence: CASSADRYTEAFF. CDR3 in DNA: TGTGCCAGCAGCGCGGACAGATACACTGAAGCTTTCTTT. This chain connects TRBV7-2 to TRBJ1-1; TRBD1 is a possible D gene (6 bases). Trimming cost V 5 bases and J 3 bases, with 10 bases left between them. CDR3 size: 13 residues. CDR1 and CDR2 from the germline V gene are SGHTA and FQGNSA.

This clonotype came up many times. The gene calls are TRBV18 and TRBJ2-2; TRBD2 might be the D (5 bases). Germline V CDR1 and CDR2: KGHSH, LQKENI. V lost 1 base and J 6 bases, leaving 9 bases between the germline ends. The CDR3 is made up of 14 amino acids. In DNA form, the CDR3 reads TGTGCCAGCTCACCACTCGCGGGTCCCGGGGAGCTGTTTTTT. It is translated as CASSPLAGPGELFF.

This chain uses TRBV5-1 with TRBJ2-2; tentatively, D is TRBD2 (6 bases). The CDR3 has 15 residues. With 1 base removed from V and 5 bases from J, the gap between germline ends came to 12 bases. Germline-derived CDR1 and CDR2 are SGHRS and YFSETQ. CDR3 nucleotide sequence: TGCGCCAGCAGCTTGAGGCAGGAGGGGACCGGGGAGCTGTTTTTT. It is translated as CASSLRQEGTGELFF.

This sequence joins TRBV6-1 and TRBJ2-7, with 8 nucleotides matching TRBD2. The CDR3 spans 13 residues. The V segment lost 8 bases and the J segment 3 bases; nucleotides outside the gene matches: 6. Looked up from germline, CDR1 is MNHNS and CDR2 is SASEGT. In nucleotides, the CDR3 is TGTGCCAGCGAAAGCGGGGGCCGCTACGAGCAGTACTTC. It specifies CASESGGRYEQYF.

This chain uses TRBV9 with TRBJ2-7; 10 bases are shared with TRBD2. CDR1 and CDR2 from the germline V gene are SGDLS and YYNGEE. The CDR3 has 15 amino acids. V was clipped by 0 bases and J by 4 bases; unmatched bases: 4. The CDR3 is CASSVDLGLAYEQYF. The CDR3, as DNA: TGTGCCAGCAGCGTAGATCTGGGACTAGCGTACGAGCAGTACTTC.

V usage is TRBV20-1 and J usage is TRBJ1-2; D is unclear. Trimming shortened V by 3 bases and J by 3 bases, and 23 bases separated the two germline ends. This CDR3 is 17 amino acids long. CDR1 is DFQATT and CDR2 is SNEGSKA in the germline V gene (reference sequence). CDR3 loop: CSASAPGSRVDDYGYTF. Here the CDR3 DNA reads TGCAGTGCTAGCGCTCCGGGCAGCCGGGTAGACGACTATGGCTACACCTTC.

The sample holds many counts of this clonotype. At one end, the junction sequence differs from germline, possibly due to a read error. The rearrangement uses TRBV5-1 and TRBJ1-1, with D unclear. This CDR3 has 13 amino acids. Per the germline V gene, CDR1 is SGHRS and CDR2 is YFSETQ. CDR3: CASSLAGSPEAFF. In DNA, the CDR3 is TGCGCCAGCAGCTTGGCGGGAAGCCCTGAGGCTTTCTTT.

V and J are TRBV3-1 and TRBJ2-1; D may be TRBD1 (6 bases). Trimming shortened V by 2 bases and J by 12 bases, and 14 bases separated the two germline ends. CDR1 is LGHDT and CDR2 is YNNKEL in the germline V gene (reference sequence). The CDR3 loop spans 13 amino acids. The CDR3 loop is CASSQPQGSRQFF. For the CDR3, the DNA is TGTGCCAGCAGCCAACCGCAGGGGTCAAGGCAGTTCTTC.

This clonotype came up many times. The J gene is TRBJ2-5, the V gene TRBV5-1; no firm D call. The V and J ends lost 4 bases and 5 bases respectively, with 15 bases between them. In germline, CDR1 is SGHRS, CDR2 YFSETQ. This CDR3 contains 14 residues. The CDR3 coding sequence is TGCGCCAGCAGCATCAGGAATTTTGAGGAGACCCAGTACTTC. Protein sequence: CASSIRNFEETQYF.

The chain couples TRBV5-5 to TRBJ2-3; D call uncertain. CDR1 SGHKS and CDR2 YYEKEE come from the germline V gene (reference sequence). Trimming shortened V by 0 bases and J by 4 bases, and 12 bases separated the two germline ends. The CDR3 contains 15 residues. This CDR3 reads CASSLDAFGPDTQYF. CDR3 DNA sequence: TGTGCCAGCAGCTTGGACGCTTTTGGGCCAGATACGCAGTATTTT.

J is TRBJ1-2 and V is TRBV7-9, with D unclear. This CDR3 comprises 13 residues. The germline gives CDR1 SEHNR, CDR2 FQNEAQ (reference sequence). Trimming pared 2 bases from V and 5 bases from J, leaving 9 bases between. CDR3 sequence (DNA): TGTGCCAGCAGCTTACCGGCAGCTTATGGCTACACCTTC. It yields the protein CASSLPAAYGYTF.

This clonotype has more than one count but fewer than ten. J is TRBJ1-1 and V is TRBV21-1; the table's D call, TRBD1, was not checked against the DNA. TRBV21-1 is a listed pseudogene. The CDR3 spans 15 residues. The CDR3: CASSTPRTVNTEAFF. CDR3 in DNA: TGTGCCAGCAGCACCCCCAGGACAGTGAACACTGAAGCTTTCTTT.

This clonotype came up a few times. The rearrangement links TRBV7-2 to TRBJ2-5; the match to TRBD2 covers 7 bases. CDR1 is SGHTA and CDR2 is FQGNSA in the germline V gene. Trimming took 4 bases from V and 5 from J; bases not matched to a gene: 10. CDR3 length equals 15 residues. In DNA form, the CDR3 reads TGTGCCAGCAGCTCCGGACTAGTGGGCGGGGAGACCCAGTACTTC. This encodes CASSSGLVGGETQYF.

The V and J genes are TRBV9 and TRBJ2-3, with 10 bases lining up with TRBD2. Germline V CDR1 and CDR2: SGDLS, YYNGEE. The CDR3 is 15 residues long. The V and J ends lost 3 bases and 4 bases, in that order; junction bases with no gene match: 5. The CDR3 is CASSASGGASDTQYF. Written as DNA, the CDR3 is TGTGCCAGCAGCGCGAGCGGGGGGGCATCAGATACGCAGTATTTT.

This clonotype has just a few counts. The chain joins TRBV12-3 or TRBV12-4 to TRBJ2-1, with 7 bases that match TRBD1. The CDR3 contains 16 residues. The trim removed 0 bases at V and 5 bases at J, leaving 7 bases unmatched. CDR3 loop: CASSLAVTGSHNEQFF. The DNA of the CDR3 is TGTGCCAGCAGTTTAGCGGTGACAGGGAGCCACAATGAGCAGTTCTTC.

The chain links TRBV20-1 to TRBJ2-5; 9 bases are shared with TRBD1. CDR3 size: 15 residues. Germline V gene lookup returns CDR1 DFQATT and CDR2 SNEGSKA (reference sequence). The V and J ends lost 4 bases and 0 bases, in that order; junction bases with no gene match: 6. Here the CDR3 reads CSAKTGGAYQETQYF. CDR3 bases: TGCAGTGCTAAAACAGGGGGCGCTTACCAAGAGACCCAGTACTTC.

This clonotype was seen only a few times. The genes are TRBV4-1 and TRBJ2-1; 9 nucleotides agree with TRBD2. The CDR3 is 15 residues long. J lost 3 bases, V lost 7 bases, and 7 bases had no gene match. Looked up from germline, CDR1 is MGHRA and CDR2 is YSYEKL. The CDR3 DNA reads as TGCGCCAGCACGTCGTTTAGCGGGGGCTACAATGAGCAGTTCTTC. It translates to CASTSFSGGYNEQFF.

There are a few counts of this clonotype. This sequence joins TRBV20-1 and TRBJ2-5; 7 bases are shared with TRBD2. V was pared by 1 base and J by 5 bases, with 7 bases of the junction left unmatched. CDR1 and CDR2 (germline): DFQATT, SNEGSKA (reference sequence). The length of the CDR3 is 14 residues. In DNA, the CDR3 is TGCAGTGCTAGAGCCCTTAGCGGGTGGGAGACCCAGTACTTC. Translation gives CSARALSGWETQYF.

This clonotype was seen more than once but under ten times. The chain couples TRBV3-1 to TRBJ1-1, with TRBD1 identical over 10 bases. This CDR3 spans 14 amino acids. Germline CDR1 reads LGHDT; CDR2 reads YNNKEL (reference sequence). V lost 5 bases and J lost 4; bases outside the gene matches: 4. The CDR3 protein is CASSAGQGTTEAFF. CDR3 nucleotides: TGTGCCAGCAGCGCGGGACAGGGGACCACTGAAGCTTTCTTT.

This clonotype occurred a few times. The chain carries TRBV20-1 and TRBJ2-1, with 12 bases aligning to TRBD2. Looked up from germline, CDR1 is DFQATT and CDR2 is SNEGSKA (reference sequence). The CDR3 has 15 residues. J was trimmed by 11 bases and V by 1 base; bases with no gene match: 9. The CDR3 is CSARGLAGEISQQFF. In DNA form, the CDR3 reads TGCAGTGCTAGAGGACTAGCGGGGGAGATTTCTCAGCAGTTCTTC.

The chain joins TRBV7-2 to TRBJ1-5; TRBD1 is a possible D gene (6 bases). Looked up from germline, CDR1 is SGHTA and CDR2 is FQGNSA. The CDR3 contains 16 residues. Trimming shortened V by 1 base and J by 3 bases, and 13 bases separated the two germline ends. In DNA, the CDR3 is TGTGCCAGCAGCTTAGTGCCGGGGGCTTACAATCAGCCCCAGCATTTT. It encodes CASSLVPGAYNQPQHF.

This clonotype has only a few counts. This chain connects TRBV7-2 to TRBJ2-6; weak D call: TRBD1 (6 bases). V was shortened by 1 base and J by 4 bases, with 11 bases between the two germline ends. CDR1 and CDR2 from the germline V gene are SGHTA and FQGNSA. There are 16 residues in the CDR3. CDR3 sequence (DNA): TGTGCCAGCAGCTTAGACTCAGGGGCCGGGGCCAACGTCCTGACTTTC. Translating gives CASSLDSGAGANVLTF.

The V call is TRBV6-2 or TRBV6-3, the J call TRBJ2-7, with TRBD2 matching 10 bases. Trimming took 7 bases from V and 4 from J; bases not matched to a gene: 13. Germline CDR1 reads MNHEY; CDR2 reads SVGEGT. This CDR3 has 16 residues. CDR3 protein: CASIAEPGLARYEQYF. DNA of the CDR3: TGTGCCAGCATCGCCGAGCCGGGACTAGCGCGATACGAGCAGTACTTC.

This clonotype was observed a handful of times. The J gene is TRBJ2-7, the V gene TRBV5-1; the match to TRBD2 covers 7 bases. CDR3 length equals 15 residues. The trim removed 4 bases at V and 5 bases at J, leaving 12 bases unmatched. Germline V gives CDR1 SGHRS, CDR2 YFSETQ. The CDR3 is CASSTRGGSQDEQYF. The CDR3 DNA sequence: TGCGCCAGCAGCACGCGGGGCGGGAGTCAGGACGAGCAGTACTTC.

This clonotype has a handful of counts. This chain links TRBV13 with TRBJ1-2, with TRBD1 identical over 7 bases. The CDR3 is 15 amino acids. The germline gives CDR1 PRHDT, CDR2 FYEKMQ (reference sequence). After removal of 3 bases from V and 5 bases from J, the junction contained 9 bases not matched to a gene. CDR3 residues: CASSFQAGGRYGYTF. The CDR3 DNA reads TGTGCCAGCAGCTTTCAGGCAGGGGGGAGATATGGCTACACCTTC. Based on the CDR3 plus reference TRBV13 and TRBJ1-2, the full variable domain is AAGVIQSPRHLIKEKRETATLKCYPIPRHDTVYWYQQGPGQDPQFLISFYEKMQSDKGSIPDRFSAQQFSDYHSELNMSSLELGDSALYFCASSFQAGGRYGYTFGSGTRLTVV.

This clonotype was observed a few times. The chain couples TRBV5-1 to TRBJ1-2; TRBD1 agrees at 8 bases. Looked up from germline, CDR1 is SGHRS and CDR2 is YFSETQ. This CDR3 region has 15 residues. Trimming cost V 0 bases and J 8 bases; bases outside gene matches: 9. CDR3 residues: CASSLEARGQRGYTF. The CDR3 DNA reads as TGCGCCAGCAGCTTGGAAGCCAGGGGGCAGAGAGGCTACACCTTC.

This clonotype appeared a single time. CDR3 coding DNA: TGTGCCTGGAGCCAGGACAGGGGAGACTATGGCTACACCTTC. This sequence encodes CAWSQDRGDYGYTF. The genes are TRBV30 and TRBJ1-2; 9 bases agree with TRBD1. V trimming: 3 bases; J trimming: 3 bases; junction bases outside the gene matches: 5. Germline values: CDR1 GTSNPN, CDR2 SVGIG (reference sequence). The length of the CDR3 is 14 residues.